This is a list of T cell receptor beta chains from one sample in a study of shared clonotypes between healthy human individuals. Using immunoSEQ multiplex PCR, the repertoire was profiled, and TCRdb retains in-frame clones only, with some absent. The sample yields about 580,000 clones, roughly 98% seen once. Specimen: naive CD8+ T cells sorted from blood. The receptors come from a man aged 25 to 40 in good health. Both conserved end residues are part of each CDR3. The order of the fields is J gene, D gene, V gene, CDR3 length, CDR3 protein, CDR3 DNA. D genes are given only for firm matches.

TRBJ1-2,TRBD1,TRBV28,17,CASSLTLRTGVNYGYTF,TGTGCCAGCAGTTTAACTTTACGGACAGGGGTCAACTATGGCTACACCTTC
TRBJ2-3,-,TRBV7-8,16,CASSATPLASTDTQYF,TGTGCCAGCAGCGCAACCCCACTAGCTTCGACAGATACGCAGTATTTT
TRBJ2-7,TRBD2,TRBV28,19,CASSLLGGARSGRIDEQYF,TGTGCCAGCAGCCTTCTAGGGGGGGCGCGAAGCGGGAGGATCGACGAGCAGTACTTC
TRBJ2-2,TRBD2,TRBV27,17,CASSLRLAGVLTGELFF,TGTGCCAGCAGTTTACGACTAGCGGGAGTACTGACCGGGGAGCTGTTTTTT
TRBJ2-2,TRBD1,TRBV9,15,CASSDEQGAGGELFF,TGTGCCAGCAGCGACGAACAGGGGGCGGGCGGGGAGCTGTTTTTT
TRBJ2-7,TRBD2,TRBV11-2,15,CASSARLAGGYEQYF,TGTGCCAGCAGCGCTAGACTAGCGGGTGGATACGAGCAGTACTTC
TRBJ2-1,TRBD2,TRBV7-2,17,CASSPRRGTSGINEQFF,TGTGCCAGCAGCCCCCGTCGTGGGACTAGCGGTATTAATGAGCAGTTCTTC
TRBJ2-5,TRBD2,TRBV10-3,14,CATRTSGVVETQYF,TGTGCCACCAGGACTAGCGGGGTGGTGGAGACCCAGTACTTC
TRBJ2-7,TRBD2,TRBV27,14,CASSLSSGSNEQYF,TGTGCCAGCAGTTTGTCTAGCGGGAGTAACGAGCAGTACTTC
TRBJ2-1,TRBD1,TRBV6-1,14,CASSEPDRVNEQFF,TGTGCCAGCAGTGAACCGGACAGGGTGAATGAGCAGTTCTTC
TRBJ2-2,TRBD2,TRBV18,16,CASSPRGRESNGELFF,TGTGCCAGCTCACCACGTGGGCGGGAGTCGAACGGGGAGCTGTTTTTT
TRBJ2-1,TRBD2,TRBV7-2,18,CASSLVGPRVGGSYEQFF,TGTGCCAGCAGCTTAGTTGGGCCGCGAGTGGGCGGGAGTTATGAGCAGTTCTTC
TRBJ2-7,-,TRBV5-5,15,CASSLEQAFSYEQYF,TGTGCCAGCAGCTTGGAACAGGCCTTTTCCTACGAGCAGTACTTC